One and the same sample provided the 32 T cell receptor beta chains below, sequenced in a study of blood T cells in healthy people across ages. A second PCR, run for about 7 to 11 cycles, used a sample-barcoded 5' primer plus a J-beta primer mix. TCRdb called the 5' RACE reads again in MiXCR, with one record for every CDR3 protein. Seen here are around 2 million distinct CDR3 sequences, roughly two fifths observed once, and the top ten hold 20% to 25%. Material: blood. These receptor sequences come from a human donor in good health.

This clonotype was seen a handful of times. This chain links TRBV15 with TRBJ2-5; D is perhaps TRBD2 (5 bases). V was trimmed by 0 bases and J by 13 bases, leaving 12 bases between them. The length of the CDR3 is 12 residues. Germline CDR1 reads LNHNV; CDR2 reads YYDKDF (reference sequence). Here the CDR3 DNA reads TGTGCCACCAGCAGAGATAGAACTAGTCTGTACTTC. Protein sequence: CATSRDRTSLYF.

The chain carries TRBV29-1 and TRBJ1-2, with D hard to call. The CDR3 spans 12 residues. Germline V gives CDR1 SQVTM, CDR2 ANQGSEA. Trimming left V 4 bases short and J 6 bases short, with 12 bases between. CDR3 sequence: CSVGSYYDGYTF. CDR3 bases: TGCAGCGTTGGCAGCTATTACGATGGCTACACCTTC.

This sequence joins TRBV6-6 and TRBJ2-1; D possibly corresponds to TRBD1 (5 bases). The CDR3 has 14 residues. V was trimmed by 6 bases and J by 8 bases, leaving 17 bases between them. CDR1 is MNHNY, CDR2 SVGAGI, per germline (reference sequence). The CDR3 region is CASREQGNPHEQFF. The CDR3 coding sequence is TGTGCCAGCAGAGAGCAGGGAAACCCCCATGAGCAGTTCTTC.

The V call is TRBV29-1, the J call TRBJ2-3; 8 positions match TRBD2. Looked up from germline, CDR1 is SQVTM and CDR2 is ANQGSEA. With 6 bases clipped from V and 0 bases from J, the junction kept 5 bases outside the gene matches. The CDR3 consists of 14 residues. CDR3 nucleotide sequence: TGCAGCGTCCCAGCGGGGGCCAGCACAGATACGCAGTATTTT. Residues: CSVPAGASTDTQYF.

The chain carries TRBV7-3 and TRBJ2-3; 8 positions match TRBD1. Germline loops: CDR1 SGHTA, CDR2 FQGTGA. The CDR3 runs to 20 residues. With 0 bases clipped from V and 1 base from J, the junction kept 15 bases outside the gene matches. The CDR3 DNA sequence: TGTGCCAGCAGCTTAACGGACAGGGAATTGTACGGGAAGGGCACAGATACGCAGTATTTT. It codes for CASSLTDRELYGKGTDTQYF.

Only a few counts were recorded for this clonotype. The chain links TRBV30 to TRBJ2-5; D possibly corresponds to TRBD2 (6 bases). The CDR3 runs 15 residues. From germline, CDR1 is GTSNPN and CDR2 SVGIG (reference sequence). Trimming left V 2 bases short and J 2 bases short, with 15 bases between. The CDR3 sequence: CAWSPGGVGQETQYF. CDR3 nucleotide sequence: TGTGCCTGGAGTCCGGGCGGGGTCGGGCAAGAGACCCAGTACTTC.

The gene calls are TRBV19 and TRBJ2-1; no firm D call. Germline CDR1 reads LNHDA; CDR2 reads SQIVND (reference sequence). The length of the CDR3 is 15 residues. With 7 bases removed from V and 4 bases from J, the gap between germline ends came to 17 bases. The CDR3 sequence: CASNHVFGQYNEQFF. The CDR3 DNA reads TGTGCCAGTAATCACGTCTTCGGGCAATACAATGAGCAGTTCTTC.

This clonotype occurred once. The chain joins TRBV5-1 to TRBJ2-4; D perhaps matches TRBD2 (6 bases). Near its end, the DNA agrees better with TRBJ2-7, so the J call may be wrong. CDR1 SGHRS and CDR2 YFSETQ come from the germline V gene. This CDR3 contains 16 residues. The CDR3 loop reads CASSLGFGGENYEQYF. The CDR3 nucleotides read TGCGCCAGCAGCTTGGGGTTTGGAGGGGAAAACTACGAGCAGTACTTC.

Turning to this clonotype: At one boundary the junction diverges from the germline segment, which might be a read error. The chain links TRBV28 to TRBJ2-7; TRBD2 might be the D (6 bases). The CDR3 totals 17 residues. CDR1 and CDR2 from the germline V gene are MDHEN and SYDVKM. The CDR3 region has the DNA TGTGCCAGCAGTTTAACTTACGTCAGGGACTCATCCTACGGGCAGTACTTC. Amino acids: CASSLTYVRDSSYGQYF.

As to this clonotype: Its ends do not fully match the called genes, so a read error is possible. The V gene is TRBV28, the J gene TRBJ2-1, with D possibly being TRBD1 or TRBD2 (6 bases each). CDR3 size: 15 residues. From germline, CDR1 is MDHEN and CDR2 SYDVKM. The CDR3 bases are TGTGCCAGCAGTCCCCGGGGGCAGGGACAAAATGAACAGTTCTTC. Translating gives CASSPRGQGQNEQFF.

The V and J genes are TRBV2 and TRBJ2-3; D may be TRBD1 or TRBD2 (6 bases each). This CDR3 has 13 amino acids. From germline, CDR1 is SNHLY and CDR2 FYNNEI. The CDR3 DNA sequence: TGTGCTAAGGGGGAATTTGGAGGGGATACGCAGTATTTT. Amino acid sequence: CAKGEFGGDTQYF.

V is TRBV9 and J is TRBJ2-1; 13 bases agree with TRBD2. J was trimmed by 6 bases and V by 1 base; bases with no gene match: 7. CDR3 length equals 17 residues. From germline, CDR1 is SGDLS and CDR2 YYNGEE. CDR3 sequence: CASSVRVGLAGSNEQFF. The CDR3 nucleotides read TGTGCCAGCAGCGTACGGGTGGGACTAGCGGGGAGCAATGAGCAGTTCTTC.

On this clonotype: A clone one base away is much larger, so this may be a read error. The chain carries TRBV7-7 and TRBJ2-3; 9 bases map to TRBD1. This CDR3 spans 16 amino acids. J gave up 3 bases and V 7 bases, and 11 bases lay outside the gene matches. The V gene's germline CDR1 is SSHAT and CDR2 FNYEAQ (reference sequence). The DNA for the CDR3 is TGTGCCAGCAATTGTTCGGACAGGGGAAGGACAGATACGCAGTATTTT. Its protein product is CASNCSDRGRTDTQYF.

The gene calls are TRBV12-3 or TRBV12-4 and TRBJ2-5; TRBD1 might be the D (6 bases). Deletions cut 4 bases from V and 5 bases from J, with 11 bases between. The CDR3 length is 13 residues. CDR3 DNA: TGTGCCAGCAGTTGGGGGCCTGCCGAGACCCAGTACTTC. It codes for CASSWGPAETQYF.

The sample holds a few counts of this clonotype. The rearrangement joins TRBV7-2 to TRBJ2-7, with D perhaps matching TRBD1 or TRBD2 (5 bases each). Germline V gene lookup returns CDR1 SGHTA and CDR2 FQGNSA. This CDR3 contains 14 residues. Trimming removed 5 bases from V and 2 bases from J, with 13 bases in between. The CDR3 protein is CASSTGRGTYEQYF. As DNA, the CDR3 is TGTGCCAGCAGCACGGGACGGGGTACCTACGAGCAGTACTTC.

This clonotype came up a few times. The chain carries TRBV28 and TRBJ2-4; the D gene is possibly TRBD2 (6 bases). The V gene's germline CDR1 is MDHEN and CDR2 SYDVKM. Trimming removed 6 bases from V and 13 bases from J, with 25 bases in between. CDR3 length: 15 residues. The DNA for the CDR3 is TGTGCCAGCAGCCCGGCGGGCCGGGGGTACAATGAGCAGTACTTC. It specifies CASSPAGRGYNEQYF.

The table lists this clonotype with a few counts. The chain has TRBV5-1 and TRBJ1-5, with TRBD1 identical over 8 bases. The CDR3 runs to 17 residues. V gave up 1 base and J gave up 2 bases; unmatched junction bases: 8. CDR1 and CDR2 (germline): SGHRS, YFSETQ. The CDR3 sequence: CASSLLGVGQGNQPQHF. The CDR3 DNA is TGCGCCAGCAGCTTGTTAGGGGTGGGACAGGGCAATCAGCCCCAGCATTTT.

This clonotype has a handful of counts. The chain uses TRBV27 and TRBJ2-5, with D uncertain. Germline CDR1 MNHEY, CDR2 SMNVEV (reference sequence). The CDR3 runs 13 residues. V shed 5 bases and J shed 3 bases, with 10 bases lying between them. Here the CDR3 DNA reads TGTGCCAGCAGTCCAATCCCGGAAGAGACCCAGTACTTC. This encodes CASSPIPEETQYF.

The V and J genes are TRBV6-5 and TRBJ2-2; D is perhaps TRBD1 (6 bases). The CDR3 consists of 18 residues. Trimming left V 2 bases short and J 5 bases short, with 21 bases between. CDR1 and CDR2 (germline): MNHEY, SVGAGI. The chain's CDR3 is CASSYPREQGSRTGELFF. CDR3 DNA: TGTGCCAGCAGTTACCCAAGGGAACAGGGAAGTAGGACCGGGGAGCTGTTTTTT.

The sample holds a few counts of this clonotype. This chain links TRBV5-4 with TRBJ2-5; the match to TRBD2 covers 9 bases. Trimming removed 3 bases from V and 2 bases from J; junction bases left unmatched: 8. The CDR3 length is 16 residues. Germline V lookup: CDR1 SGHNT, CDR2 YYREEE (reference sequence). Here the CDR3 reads CASSSWGRGGQETQYF. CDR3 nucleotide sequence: TGTGCCAGCAGCTCCTGGGGGCGGGGGGGTCAAGAGACCCAGTACTTC.

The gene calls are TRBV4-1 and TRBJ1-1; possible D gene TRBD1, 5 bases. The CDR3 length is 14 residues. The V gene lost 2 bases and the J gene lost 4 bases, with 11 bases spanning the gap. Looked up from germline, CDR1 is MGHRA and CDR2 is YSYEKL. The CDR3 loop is CASSQQGGRTEAFF. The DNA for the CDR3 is TGCGCCAGCAGCCAACAGGGAGGGCGCACTGAAGCTTTCTTT.

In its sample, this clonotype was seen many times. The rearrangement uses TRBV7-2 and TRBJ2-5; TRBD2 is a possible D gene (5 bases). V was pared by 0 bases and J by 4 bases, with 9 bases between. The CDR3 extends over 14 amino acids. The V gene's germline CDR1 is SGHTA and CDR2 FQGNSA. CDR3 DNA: TGTGCCAGCAGCTTAGCGCCTAGCTCAGAGACCCAGTACTTC. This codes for CASSLAPSSETQYF.

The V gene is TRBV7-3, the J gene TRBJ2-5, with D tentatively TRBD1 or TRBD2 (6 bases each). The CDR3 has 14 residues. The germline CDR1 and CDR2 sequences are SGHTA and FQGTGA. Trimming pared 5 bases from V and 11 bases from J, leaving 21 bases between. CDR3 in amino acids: CASSPQEGVGKQYF. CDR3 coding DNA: TGTGCCAGCAGCCCTCAGGAGGGGGTGGGCAAGCAGTACTTC.

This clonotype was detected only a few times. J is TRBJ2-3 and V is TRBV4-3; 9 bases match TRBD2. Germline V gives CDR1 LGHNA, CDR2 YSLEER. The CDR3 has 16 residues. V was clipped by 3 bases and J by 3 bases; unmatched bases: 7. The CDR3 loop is CASSHPQAGGTDTQYF. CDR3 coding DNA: TGCGCCAGCAGCCATCCCCAAGCGGGGGGAACAGATACGCAGTATTTT.

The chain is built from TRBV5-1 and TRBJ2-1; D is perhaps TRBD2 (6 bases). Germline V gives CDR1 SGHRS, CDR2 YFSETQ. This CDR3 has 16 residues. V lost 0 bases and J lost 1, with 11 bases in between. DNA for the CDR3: TGCGCCAGCAGCTTGGCGGGGGTGGTTTCCTACAATGAGCAGTTCTTC. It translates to CASSLAGVVSYNEQFF.

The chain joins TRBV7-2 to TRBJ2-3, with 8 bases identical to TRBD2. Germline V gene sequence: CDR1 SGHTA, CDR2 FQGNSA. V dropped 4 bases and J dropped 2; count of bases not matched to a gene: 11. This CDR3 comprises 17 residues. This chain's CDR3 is CASSSMGRGVTTDTQYF. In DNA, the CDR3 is TGTGCCAGCAGCTCGATGGGGCGGGGGGTAACCACAGATACGCAGTATTTT.

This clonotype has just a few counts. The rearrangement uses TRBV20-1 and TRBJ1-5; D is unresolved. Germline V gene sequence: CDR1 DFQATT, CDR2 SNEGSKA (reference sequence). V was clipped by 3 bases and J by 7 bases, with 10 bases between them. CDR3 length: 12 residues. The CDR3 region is CSAREAGQPQHF. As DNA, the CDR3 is TGCAGTGCTAGGGAGGCGGGGCAGCCCCAGCATTTT.

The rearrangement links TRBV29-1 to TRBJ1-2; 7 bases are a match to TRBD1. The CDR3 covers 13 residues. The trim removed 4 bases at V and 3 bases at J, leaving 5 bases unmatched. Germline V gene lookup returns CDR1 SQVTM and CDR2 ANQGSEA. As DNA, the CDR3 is TGCAGCGTTGGACAGGGAGGGTACTATGGCTACACCTTC. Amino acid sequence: CSVGQGGYYGYTF.

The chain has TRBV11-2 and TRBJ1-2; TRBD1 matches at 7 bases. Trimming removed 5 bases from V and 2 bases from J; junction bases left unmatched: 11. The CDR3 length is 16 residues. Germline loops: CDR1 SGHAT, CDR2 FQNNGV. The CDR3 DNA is TGTGCCAGCAGCGCGACAAACAGGGGCGGGAACTATGGCTACACCTTC. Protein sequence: CASSATNRGGNYGYTF.

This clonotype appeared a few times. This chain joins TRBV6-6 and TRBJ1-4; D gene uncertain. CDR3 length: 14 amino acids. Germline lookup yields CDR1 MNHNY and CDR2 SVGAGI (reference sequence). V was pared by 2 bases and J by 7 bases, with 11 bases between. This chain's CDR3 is CASSYDGVVEKLFF. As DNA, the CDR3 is TGTGCCAGCAGTTACGACGGGGTAGTTGAAAAACTGTTTTTT.

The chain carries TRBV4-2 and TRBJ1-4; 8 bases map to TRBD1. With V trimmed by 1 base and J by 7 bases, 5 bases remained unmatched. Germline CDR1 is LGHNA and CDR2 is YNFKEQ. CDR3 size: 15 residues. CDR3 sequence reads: CASSQVHRGTEKLFF. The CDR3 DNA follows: TGTGCCAGCAGCCAAGTCCACAGGGGGACTGAAAAACTGTTTTTT.

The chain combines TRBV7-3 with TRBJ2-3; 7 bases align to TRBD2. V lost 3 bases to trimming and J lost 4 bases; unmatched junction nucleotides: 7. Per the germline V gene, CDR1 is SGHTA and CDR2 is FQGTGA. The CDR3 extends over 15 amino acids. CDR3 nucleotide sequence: TGTGCCAGCAGCTTTCAGGGAGGGAAGGCAGATACGCAGTATTTT. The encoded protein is CASSFQGGKADTQYF.